This TCR beta chain emerged from a study of identical twins. Study-level points and caveats: Fewer insertions were carried by abundant cord blood beta clonotypes, but none was seen in memory repertoires.

Germline V CDR1 and CDR2: MNHEY, SMNVEV (reference sequence). Trimming removed 7 bases from V and 8 bases from J; junction bases left unmatched: 8. The CDR3 is made up of 13 amino acids. As for this clonotype: Its antigen is not known.

The authors used template switching to add a universal primer site and gave cDNA unique molecular identifiers. TCRdb processed the 5' RACE reads anew with MiXCR; each CDR3 protein has one entry. Of roughly 1,500,000 distinct CDR3 sequences detected, roughly a third appear once; the ten largest clones hold roughly 0.3%. The sample was cord blood. The rearrangement links TRBV27 to TRBJ2-1; 7 bases align to TRBD2. The TCR sequence derives from a newborn girl in good health. The CDR3 sequence is CASTRGGPHEQFF. DNA for the CDR3: TGTGCCAGCACCCGGGGAGGGCCCCATGAGCAGTTCTTC.